This is a list of T cell receptor beta chains from one sample in a study of blood T cell repertoires in COVID-19. Using immunoSEQ multiplex PCR, the repertoire was profiled, and TCRdb retains in-frame clones only, with some absent. Of about 130,000 clones detected, around 80% appear once; the ten largest clones hold 9% to 15%. Sequenced: peripheral blood. The receptor source for this set is a woman aged 55-69 years with acute or convalescent COVID-19. The CDR3 runs from the conserved cysteine through the conserved F or W. D genes are given only for firm matches. Clone size appears in some rows only: once, few, many, or a class for an expanded clone.

- - TRBJ1-1 TRBV6-5 CASSYQRASTEAFF TGTGCCAGCAGCTACCAACGAGCTTCGACTGAAGCTTTCTTT
- - TRBJ1-2 TRBV11-1 CASSPDRDYGYTF TGTGCCAGCAGTCCGGACAGAGACTATGGCTACACCTTC
- TRBD1 TRBJ1-4 TRBV19 CASSIGTGQAEKLFF TGTGCCAGTAGTATCGGGACAGGGCAGGCTGAAAAACTGTTTTTT
- - TRBJ2-4 TRBV3-1/TRBV3-2 CASSQGASRERYF TGTGCCAGCAGCCAAGGGGCTAGCCGGGAGAGGTACTTC
once - TRBJ1-3 TRBV11-2 CASSLELLSGNTIYF TGTGCCAGCAGCTTAGAACTTCTCTCTGGAAACACCATATATTTT
- TRBD1 TRBJ1-5 TRBV30 CAWSVRDSLSNQPQHF TGTGCCTGGAGTGTAAGGGACAGCCTTAGCAATCAGCCCCAGCATTTT
- TRBD1 TRBJ1-1 TRBV25-1 CASSKQGAVAEAFF TGTGCCAGCAGCAAACAGGGGGCCGTCGCTGAAGCTTTCTTT
- - TRBJ2-3 TRBV7-7 CASSLGVGGTDTQYF TGTGCCAGCAGCTTAGGGGTAGGGGGCACAGATACGCAGTATTTT
- - TRBJ1-4 TRBV6-5 CASTQLGSANEKLFF TGTGCCAGCACCCAGTTGGGCAGTGCTAATGAAAAACTGTTTTTT
few TRBD1 TRBJ1-2 TRBV18 CASSPPQGASDYTF TGTGCCAGCTCACCTCCACAGGGGGCGAGTGACTACACCTTC
- - TRBJ1-2 TRBV5-1 CASSLTGTNYGYTF TGCGCCAGCAGCTTGACGGGAACAAACTATGGCTACACCTTC
- - TRBJ1-1 TRBV5-6 CASSSDMNTEAFF TGTGCCAGCAGCTCGGACATGAACACTGAAGCTTTCTTT
- - TRBJ1-1 TRBV4-2 CASSQGEGVSTEAFF TGTGCCAGCAGCCAAGGGGAAGGGGTGAGCACTGAAGCTTTCTTT
- - TRBJ2-7 TRBV19 CASSPGRGGLSYEQYF TGTGCCAGCTCCCCGGGGCGCGGGGGCCTCTCCTACGAGCAGTACTTC
few TRBD1 TRBJ2-2 TRBV15 CATSRDWGTGNTGELFF TGTGCCACCAGCAGAGATTGGGGGACAGGGAACACCGGGGAGCTGTTTTTT
- - TRBJ1-6 TRBV30 CAWSVGRSTPSTPLHF TGTGCCTGGAGTGTAGGGAGGTCGACGCCCTCTACGCCCCTCCACTTT
- - TRBJ1-6 TRBV4-1 CASSQGLSYNSPLHF TGCGCCAGCAGCCAAGGACTCTCCTATAATTCACCCCTCCACTTT
- - TRBJ1-4 TRBV5-1 CASSREGATNEKLFF TGCGCCAGCAGCCGCGAGGGGGCAACTAATGAAAAACTGTTTTTT
once - TRBJ1-3 TRBV9 CASSVAPVNPGNTIYF TGTGCCAGCAGCGTAGCTCCGGTCAACCCTGGAAACACCATATATTTT
- TRBD1 TRBJ1-2 TRBV7-2 CASSPEDRGDYGYTF TGTGCCAGCAGCCCGGAGGACAGGGGGGACTATGGCTACACCTTC
few TRBD1 TRBJ1-2 TRBV29-1 CSVERIITTGELYGYTF TGCAGCGTTGAAAGGATTATCACGACAGGGGAATTGTATGGCTACACCTTC
- TRBD1 TRBJ1-6 TRBV2 CASSGTGEKSPLHF TGTGCCAGCAGTGGTACAGGGGAAAAATCACCCCTCCACTTT
- - TRBJ2-2 TRBV19 CASGGFGDTGELFF TGTGCCAGTGGGGGGTTCGGGGACACCGGGGAGCTGTTTTTT
- TRBD1 TRBJ1-2 TRBV10-3 CAISDLPGTGDNYGYTF TGTGCCATCAGTGACCTACCCGGGACAGGAGATAACTATGGCTACACCTTC
- TRBD1 TRBJ2-5 TRBV7-3 CASSPTGLRQETQYF TGTGCCAGCAGCCCGACAGGGCTTAGGCAAGAGACCCAGTACTTC
- - TRBJ2-5 TRBV19 CASSIRLARETQYF TGTGCCAGTAGTATAAGGTTGGCTAGGGAGACCCAGTACTTC
- TRBD1 TRBJ1-2 TRBV5-1 CASSLDPGQGDYGYTF TGCGCCAGCAGCTTGGACCCGGGACAGGGTGACTATGGCTACACCTTC
- - TRBJ2-1 TRBV20-1 CSASDPSVDVNEQFF TGCAGTGCTAGTGACCCTTCAGTTGATGTCAATGAGCAGTTCTTC
- - TRBJ1-2 TRBV2 CASSEGDGYGYTF TGTGCCAGCAGTGAAGGAGACGGGTATGGCTACACCTTC
few TRBD1 TRBJ1-5 TRBV6-2/TRBV6-3 CASSHFTSTGRNQPQHF TGTGCCAGCAGTCACTTTACATCGACAGGGCGAAATCAGCCCCAGCATTTT
- - TRBJ1-4 TRBV28 CASSWATTNEKLFF TGTGCCAGCAGTTGGGCGACAACTAATGAAAAACTGTTTTTT
- - TRBJ2-1 TRBV18 CASSPPQGIHNEQFF TGTGCCAGCTCACCACCACAGGGAATCCACAATGAGCAGTTCTTC
few TRBD1 TRBJ2-5 TRBV5-8 CASSQTGGRYQETQYF TGTGCCAGCAGCCAGACAGGGGGCAGGTACCAAGAGACCCAGTACTTC
- - TRBJ2-2 TRBV7-3 CASSLTPSNTGELFF TGTGCCAGCAGCTTAACCCCGTCGAACACCGGGGAGCTGTTTTTT
- TRBD1 TRBJ1-2 TRBV19 CASSIGGQNYGYTF TGTGCCAGTAGTATAGGGGGACAGAACTATGGCTACACCTTC
few TRBD1 TRBJ1-1 TRBV2 CASRPGGNTEAFF TGTGCCAGCAGGCCAGGGGGGAACACTGAAGCTTTCTTT
- TRBD2 TRBJ2-3 TRBV2 CARGRGSQGGTQYF TGTGCCAGGGGGAGGGGTTCCCAGGGCGGTACGCAGTATTTT
- TRBD1 TRBJ1-6 TRBV9 CASSPQGVNSPLHF TGTGCCAGCAGCCCCCAGGGGGTTAATTCACCCCTCCACTTT
- TRBD2 TRBJ2-1 TRBV7-3 CASSPTSGYYNEQFF TGTGCCAGCAGCCCGACTAGCGGGTATTACAATGAGCAGTTCTTC
- - TRBJ1-4 TRBV30 CALGPVNEKLFF TGTGCCCTCGGTCCTGTAAATGAAAAACTGTTTTTT
- - TRBJ1-1 TRBV6-5 CASYVAANTEAFF TGTGCCAGCTATGTTGCGGCGAACACTGAAGCTTTCTTT
- TRBD1 TRBJ1-2 TRBV12-3/TRBV12-4 CASSRGQGHGYTF TGTGCCAGCAGCAGAGGACAGGGCCATGGCTACACCTTC